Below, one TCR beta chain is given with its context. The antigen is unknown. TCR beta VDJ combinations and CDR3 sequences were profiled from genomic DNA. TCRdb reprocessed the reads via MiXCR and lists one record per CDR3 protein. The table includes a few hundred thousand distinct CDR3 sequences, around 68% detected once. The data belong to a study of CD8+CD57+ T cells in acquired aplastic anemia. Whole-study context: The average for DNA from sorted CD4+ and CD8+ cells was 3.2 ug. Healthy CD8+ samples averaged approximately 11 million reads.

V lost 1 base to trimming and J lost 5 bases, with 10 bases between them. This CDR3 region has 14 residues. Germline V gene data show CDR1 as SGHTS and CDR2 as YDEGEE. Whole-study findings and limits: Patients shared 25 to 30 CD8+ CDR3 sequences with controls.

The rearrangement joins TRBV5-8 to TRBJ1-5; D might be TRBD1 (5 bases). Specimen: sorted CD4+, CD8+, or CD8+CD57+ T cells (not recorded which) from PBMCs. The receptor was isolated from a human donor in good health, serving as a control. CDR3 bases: TGTGCCAGCAGCTTGTGGCCCAGGGATCAGCCCCAGCATTTT. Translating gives CASSLWPRDQPQHF.